Given below is one T cell receptor beta chain in context. These data are taken from a study of blood T cell repertoires in COVID-19. On the study more broadly: PBMCs, B-cell-depleted T cells, or T cells provided the cDNA or gDNA that made up the material.

Germline CDR1 and CDR2: ENHRY and SYGVKD. This CDR3 contains 13 residues. Trimming removed 6 bases at V and 0 bases at J, with 6 bases between. Original processing notes: Nucleated cell number was recorded as an estimate derived from reference gene primer amplification. The data were produced by immunoSEQ multiplex PCR, yet TCRdb's version contains in-frame clones alone and is incomplete. V, J and clone size derive from that table, while D and trimming were established from the DNA sequence. The repertoire consists of some 48,000 clones, with roughly 80% occurring once and the leading ten covering roughly 13%.

The chain joins TRBV10-3 to TRBJ1-3, with D unclear. The sample consisted of peripheral blood. The sequence derives from a human donor with acute or convalescent COVID-19. The donor label of this sample is uncertain. The CDR3 reads CAIRQPSGNTIYF. The DNA for the CDR3 is TGTGCCATCAGACAACCCTCTGGAAACACCATATATTTT.